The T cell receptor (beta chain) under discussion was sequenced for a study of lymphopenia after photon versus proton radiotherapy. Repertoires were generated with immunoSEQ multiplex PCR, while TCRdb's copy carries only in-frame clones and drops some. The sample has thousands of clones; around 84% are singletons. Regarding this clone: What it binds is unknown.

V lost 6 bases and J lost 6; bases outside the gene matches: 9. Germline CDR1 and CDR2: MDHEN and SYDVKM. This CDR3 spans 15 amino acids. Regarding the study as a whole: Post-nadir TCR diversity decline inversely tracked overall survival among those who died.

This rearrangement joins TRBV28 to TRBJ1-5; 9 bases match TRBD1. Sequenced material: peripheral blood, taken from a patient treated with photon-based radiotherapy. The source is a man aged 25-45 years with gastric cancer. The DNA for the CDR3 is TGTGCCAGCAGGGACCCGGGACAGGGTCGTCAGCCCCAGCATTTT. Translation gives CASRDPGQGRQPQHF. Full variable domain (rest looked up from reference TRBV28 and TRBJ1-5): DVKVTQSSRYLVKRTGEKVFLECVQDMDHENMFWYRQDPGLGLRLIYFSYDVKMKEKGDIPEGYSVSREKKERFSLILESASTNQTSMYLCASRDPGQGRQPQHFGDGTRLSIL.